What follows are 21 T cell receptor beta chains derived from one specimen sequenced in a study of blood T cell repertoires in COVID-19. TCRdb keeps only in-frame clones here, not all; method: immunoSEQ multiplex PCR. The sample has about 150,000 clones, around four fifths seen once; the top ten hold more than 5%. Sequencing used PBMCs or T cells enriched from blood (not recorded which). These receptors all come from a woman aged 40 to 50 who had recovered from COVID-19.

This clone was recorded a few times. This chain uses TRBV4-1 with TRBJ1-5; D gene uncertain. Germline CDR1 and CDR2: MGHRA and YSYEKL. Trimming shortened V by 0 bases and J by 1 base, and 10 bases separated the two germline ends. The CDR3 totals 16 residues. CDR3 coding DNA: TGCGCCAGCAGCCAAGAGAGGGAAACGAGCAATCAGCCCCAGCATTTT. Translating gives CASSQERETSNQPQHF.

The chain has TRBV30 and TRBJ1-5, with a weak D call TRBD1 (6 bases). This CDR3 region has 14 residues. V was shortened by 0 bases and J by 7 bases, with 13 bases between the two germline ends. Germline V lookup: CDR1 GTSNPN, CDR2 SVGIG (reference sequence). CDR3 region: CAWSVQGDMQPQHF. The CDR3 DNA is TGTGCCTGGAGTGTACAGGGTGATATGCAGCCCCAGCATTTT. Looking up the rest from reference TRBV30 and TRBJ1-5 gives the full variable domain: SQTIHQWPATLVQPVGSPLSLECTVEGTSNPNLYWYRQAAGRGLQLLFYSVGIGQISSEVPQNLSASRPQDRQFILSSKKLLLSDSGFYLCAWSVQGDMQPQHFGDGTRLSIL.

The chain employs TRBV9 and TRBJ2-1, with TRBD2 matching over 10 bases. The CDR3 consists of 16 residues. With 4 bases clipped from V and 5 bases from J, the junction kept 9 bases outside the gene matches. Germline-derived CDR1 and CDR2 are SGDLS and YYNGEE. The CDR3: CASSIPIAGGDNEQFF. CDR3 bases: TGTGCCAGCAGCATCCCCATAGCGGGGGGTGACAATGAGCAGTTCTTC.

The J gene is TRBJ2-1, the V gene TRBV13, with 14 bases aligning to TRBD2. Germline loops: CDR1 PRHDT, CDR2 FYEKMQ (reference sequence). This CDR3 contains 22 residues. The J segment lost 6 bases and the V segment lost 4 bases, leaving 23 bases of the junction unmatched. The CDR3 loop reads CASSSNSPGLAGESVNSNEQFF. CDR3 DNA sequence: TGTGCCAGCAGCTCAAACTCCCCGGGACTAGCGGGAGAGAGCGTAAACAGCAATGAGCAGTTCTTC.

In its sample, this clone was seen a few times. J is TRBJ1-1 and V is TRBV6-6; D gene ambiguous. In germline, CDR1 is MNHNY, CDR2 SVGAGI (reference sequence). The CDR3 contains 12 residues. The germline V and J ends were trimmed by 7 bases and 9 bases, with 15 bases remaining between them. CDR3 residues: CASIFNGLQAFF. CDR3 coding DNA: TGTGCCAGCATCTTTAATGGGCTCCAAGCTTTCTTT.

The rearrangement joins TRBV5-1 to TRBJ1-1; D is perhaps TRBD1 (6 bases). The CDR3 spans 15 residues. Trimming shortened V by 4 bases and J by 1 base, and 14 bases separated the two germline ends. Germline V gene data show CDR1 as SGHRS and CDR2 as YFSETQ. In DNA form, the CDR3 reads TGCGCCAGCAGCGCGTTACAGGGTGGGAACACTGAAGCTTTCTTT. Translated, it gives CASSALQGGNTEAFF.

The V gene is TRBV7-8, the J gene TRBJ2-1; 9 bases are shared with TRBD2. The germline V gene has CDR1 SGHVS and CDR2 FQNEAQ. V dropped 2 bases and J dropped 9; count of bases not matched to a gene: 11. CDR3 size: 16 residues. CDR3 protein: CASSLWWRGGISEQFF. For the CDR3, the DNA is TGTGCCAGCAGCTTATGGTGGCGGGGGGGGATCAGTGAGCAGTTCTTC. The entire variable domain, with the rest obtained from reference TRBV7-8 and TRBJ2-1, is as follows: GAGVSQSPRYKVAKRGQDVALRCDPISGHVSLFWYQQALGQGPEFLTYFQNEAQLDKSGLPSDRFFAERPEGSVSTLKIQRTQQEDSAVYLCASSLWWRGGISEQFFGPGTRLTVL.

The chain employs TRBV4-1 and TRBJ2-1; 12 positions match TRBD2. CDR3 length equals 16 residues. CDR1 and CDR2 from the germline V gene are MGHRA and YSYEKL. Trimming cost V 0 bases and J 9 bases; bases outside gene matches: 6. The CDR3 DNA is TGCGCCAGCAGCCAAGATGAACTAGCGGGAGGATCTGAGCAGTTCTTC. This sequence encodes CASSQDELAGGSEQFF.

The chain is built from TRBV5-1 and TRBJ2-3, with 10 bases that match TRBD1. V gave up 3 bases and J gave up 6 bases; unmatched junction bases: 19. This CDR3 spans 19 amino acids. Germline loops: CDR1 SGHRS, CDR2 YFSETQ. The CDR3 nucleotides are TGCGCCAGCAGCTCTAAAATGCAGGAGACAGGGGGCGTTGTTGATACGCAGTATTTT. It yields the protein CASSSKMQETGGVVDTQYF.

The chain employs TRBV2 and TRBJ1-4; no definite D call. Trimming shortened V by 1 base and J by 5 bases, and 11 bases separated the two germline ends. Germline V gene sequence: CDR1 SNHLY, CDR2 FYNNEI. The length of the CDR3 is 15 residues. The CDR3 reads CASSEGEGLNEKLFF. The DNA for the CDR3 is TGTGCCAGCAGTGAAGGGGAGGGCTTGAATGAAAAACTGTTTTTT.

A single count supports this clone. The chain couples TRBV6-5 to TRBJ1-2; D perhaps matches TRBD1 (5 bases). CDR1 is MNHEY and CDR2 is SVGAGI in the germline V gene. Trimming cost V 6 bases and J 4 bases, with 15 bases left between them. The CDR3 contains 14 residues. The CDR3 sequence: CASRSGLRLYGYTF. The CDR3 region has the DNA TGTGCCAGCAGGTCAGGGCTCAGGCTCTATGGCTACACCTTC.

The J gene is TRBJ2-1, the V gene TRBV10-3; tentative D call: TRBD2 (7 bases). V dropped 8 bases and J dropped 8 bases, with 16 bases sitting between them. In germline, CDR1 is ENHRY, CDR2 SYGVKD. The CDR3 covers 13 residues. The CDR3 here is CAIVGEGVDEQFF. DNA of the CDR3: TGTGCCATCGTGGGGGAGGGGGTGGATGAGCAGTTCTTC.

The chain uses TRBV5-1 and TRBJ1-4; TRBD1 aligns across 10 bases. After removal of 2 bases from V and 1 base from J, the junction contained 2 bases not matched to a gene. The germline V gene encodes CDR1 SGHRS and CDR2 YFSETQ. The CDR3 is made up of 16 amino acids. The CDR3 region has the DNA TGCGCCAGCAGCTTCGGGACAGGGGTAACTAATGAAAAACTGTTTTTT. Protein product: CASSFGTGVTNEKLFF.

The V and J genes are TRBV2 and TRBJ2-7, with 7 bases lining up with TRBD2. CDR1 is SNHLY and CDR2 is FYNNEI in the germline V gene. V lost 7 bases to trimming and J lost 4 bases; unmatched junction nucleotides: 10. This CDR3 is built from 14 residues. The CDR3 sequence: CASKEGTNLYEQYF. The CDR3 coding sequence is TGTGCCAGCAAGGAGGGGACTAACCTTTACGAGCAGTACTTC.

The chain carries TRBV3-1 (or the pseudogene TRBV3-2) and TRBJ1-2; D is unresolved. The CDR3 runs to 14 residues. V lost 2 bases and J 5 bases, leaving 12 bases between the germline ends. The V gene's germline CDR1 is LGHDT and CDR2 YNNKEL (reference sequence). CDR3 sequence: CASSQRRVGYGYTF. The CDR3 region has the DNA TGTGCCAGCAGCCAAAGGAGGGTTGGATATGGCTACACCTTC.

The chain is built from TRBV11-2 and TRBJ2-7; 11 positions match TRBD2. The germline V gene encodes CDR1 SGHAT and CDR2 FQNNGV. The length of the CDR3 is 14 residues. The J segment lost 5 bases and the V segment lost 8 bases, leaving 8 bases of the junction unmatched. This chain's CDR3 is CASCRLAGPNEQYF. The CDR3 DNA follows: TGTGCCAGCTGCAGACTAGCGGGGCCCAACGAGCAGTACTTC.

This clone was picked up one time. This chain connects TRBV9 to TRBJ2-2; 9 positions match TRBD2. Trimming removed 0 bases from V and 5 bases from J; junction bases left unmatched: 2. Germline CDR1 is SGDLS and CDR2 is YYNGEE. This CDR3 region has 15 residues. The chain's CDR3 is CASSVGSGRTGELFF. The DNA for the CDR3 is TGTGCCAGCAGCGTAGGAAGCGGGAGGACCGGGGAGCTGTTTTTT.

This chain uses TRBV11-2 with TRBJ2-6; a weak D match, TRBD2 (6 bases). Germline CDR1 SGHAT, CDR2 FQNNGV. The CDR3 length is 16 residues. V lost 0 bases to trimming and J lost 0 bases, with 6 bases between them. The CDR3 is CASSLDGSSGANVLTF. As DNA, the CDR3 is TGTGCCAGCAGCTTAGACGGGAGCTCTGGGGCCAACGTCCTGACTTTC.

The chain links TRBV18 to TRBJ1-2, with 10 bases lining up with TRBD1. This CDR3 has 13 residues. Germline CDR1 is KGHSH and CDR2 is LQKENI. V dropped 5 bases and J dropped 6; count of bases not matched to a gene: 3. CDR3 in amino acids: CASSTGQGNGYTF. CDR3 DNA sequence: TGTGCCAGCTCAACGGGACAGGGGAATGGCTACACCTTC.

The rearrangement uses TRBV28 and TRBJ1-1, with D unresolved. V was clipped by 2 bases and J by 1 base, with 5 bases between them. The germline gives CDR1 MDHEN, CDR2 SYDVKM. The CDR3 runs to 13 residues. The CDR3 protein is CASSLGKNTEAFF. CDR3 DNA: TGTGCCAGCAGTTTAGGCAAGAACACTGAAGCTTTCTTT.

The chain links TRBV27 to TRBJ2-7; D possibly corresponds to TRBD1 (6 bases). CDR3 length equals 15 residues. Trimming cost V 3 bases and J 2 bases, with 14 bases left between them. Germline V gene sequence: CDR1 MNHEY, CDR2 SMNVEV (reference sequence). Here the CDR3 DNA reads TGTGCCAGCAGTTTGTCCCAACAGGGTGCCTACGAGCAGTACTTC. Translation: CASSLSQQGAYEQYF.